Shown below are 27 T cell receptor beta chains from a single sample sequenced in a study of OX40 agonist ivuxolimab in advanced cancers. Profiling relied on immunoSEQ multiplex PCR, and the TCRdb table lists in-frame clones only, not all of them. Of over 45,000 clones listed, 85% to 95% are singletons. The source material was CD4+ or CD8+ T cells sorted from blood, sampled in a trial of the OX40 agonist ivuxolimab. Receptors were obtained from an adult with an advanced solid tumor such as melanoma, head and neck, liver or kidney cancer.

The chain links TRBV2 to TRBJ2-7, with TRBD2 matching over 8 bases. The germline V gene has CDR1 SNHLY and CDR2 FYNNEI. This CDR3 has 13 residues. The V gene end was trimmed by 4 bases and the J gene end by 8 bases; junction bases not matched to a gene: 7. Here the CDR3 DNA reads TGTGCCAGCAGTGCCCGGGGGGGGGTGCAGCAGTACTTC. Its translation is CASSARGGVQQYF.

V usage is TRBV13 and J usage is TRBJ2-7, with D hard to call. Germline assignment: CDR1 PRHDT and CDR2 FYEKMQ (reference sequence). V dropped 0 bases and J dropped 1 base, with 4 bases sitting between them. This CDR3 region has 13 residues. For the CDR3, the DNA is TGTGCCAGCAGCTTAGGGCCGTCCTACGAGCAGTACTTC. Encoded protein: CASSLGPSYEQYF.

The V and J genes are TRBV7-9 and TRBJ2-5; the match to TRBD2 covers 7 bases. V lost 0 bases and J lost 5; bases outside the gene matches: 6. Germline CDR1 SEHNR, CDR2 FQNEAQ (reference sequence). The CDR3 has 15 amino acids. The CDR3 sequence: CASSLAGGIGETQYF. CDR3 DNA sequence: TGTGCCAGCAGCTTAGCGGGAGGGATAGGGGAGACCCAGTACTTC.

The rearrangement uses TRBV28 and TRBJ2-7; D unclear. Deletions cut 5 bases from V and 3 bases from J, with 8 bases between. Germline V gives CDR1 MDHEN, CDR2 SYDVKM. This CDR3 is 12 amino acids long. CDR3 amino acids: CASSLPVYEQYF. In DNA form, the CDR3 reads TGTGCCAGCAGTCTTCCGGTCTACGAGCAGTACTTC.

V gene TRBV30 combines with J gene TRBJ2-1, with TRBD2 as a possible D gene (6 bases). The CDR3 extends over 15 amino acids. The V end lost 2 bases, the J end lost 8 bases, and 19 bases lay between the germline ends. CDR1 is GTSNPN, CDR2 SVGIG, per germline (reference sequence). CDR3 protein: CAWSPLGGISDEQFF. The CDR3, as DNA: TGTGCCTGGAGTCCCCTGGGCGGGATAAGCGATGAGCAGTTCTTC.

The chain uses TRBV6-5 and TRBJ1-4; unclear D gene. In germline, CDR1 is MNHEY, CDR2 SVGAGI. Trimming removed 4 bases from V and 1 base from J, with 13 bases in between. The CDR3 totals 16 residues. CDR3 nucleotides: TGTGCCAGCAGTTCCCTTTTCCCCGGAACTAATGAAAAACTGTTTTTT. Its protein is CASSSLFPGTNEKLFF.

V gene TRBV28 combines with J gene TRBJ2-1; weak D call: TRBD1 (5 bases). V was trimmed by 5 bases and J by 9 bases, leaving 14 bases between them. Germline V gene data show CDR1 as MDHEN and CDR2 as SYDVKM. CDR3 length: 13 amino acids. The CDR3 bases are TGTGCCAGCAGTCCCAGGGATGCCAGTGAGCAGTTCTTC. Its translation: CASSPRDASEQFF. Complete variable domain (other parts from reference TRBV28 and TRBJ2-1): DVKVTQSSRYLVKRTGEKVFLECVQDMDHENMFWYRQDPGLGLRLIYFSYDVKMKEKGDIPEGYSVSREKKERFSLILESASTNQTSMYLCASSPRDASEQFFGPGTRLTVL.

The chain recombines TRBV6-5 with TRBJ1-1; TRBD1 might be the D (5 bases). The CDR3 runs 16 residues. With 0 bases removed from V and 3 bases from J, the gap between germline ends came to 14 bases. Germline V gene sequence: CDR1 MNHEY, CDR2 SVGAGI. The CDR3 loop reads CASSYSGRDKYTEAFF. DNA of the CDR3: TGTGCCAGCAGTTACTCCGGCAGGGATAAGTACACTGAAGCTTTCTTT.

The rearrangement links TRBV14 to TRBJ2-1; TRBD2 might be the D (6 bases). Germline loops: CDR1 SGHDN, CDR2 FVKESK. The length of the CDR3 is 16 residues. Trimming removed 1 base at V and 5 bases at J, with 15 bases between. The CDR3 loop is CASSQGPSALNNEQFF. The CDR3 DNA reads TGTGCCAGCAGCCAAGGCCCTAGCGCCTTGAACAATGAGCAGTTCTTC.

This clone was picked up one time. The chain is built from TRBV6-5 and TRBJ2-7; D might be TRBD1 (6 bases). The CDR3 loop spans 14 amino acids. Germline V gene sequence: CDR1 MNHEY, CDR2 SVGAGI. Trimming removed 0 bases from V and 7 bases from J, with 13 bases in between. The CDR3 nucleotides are TGTGCCAGCAGTTACTCGATAACAGGGTCTGAGCAGTACTTC. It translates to CASSYSITGSEQYF.

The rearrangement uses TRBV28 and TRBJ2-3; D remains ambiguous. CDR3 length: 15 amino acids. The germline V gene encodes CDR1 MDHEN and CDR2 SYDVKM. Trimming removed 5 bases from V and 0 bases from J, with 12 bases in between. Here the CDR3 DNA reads TGTGCCAGCAGTCAACTGGTCCAGAGCACAGATACGCAGTATTTT. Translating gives CASSQLVQSTDTQYF.

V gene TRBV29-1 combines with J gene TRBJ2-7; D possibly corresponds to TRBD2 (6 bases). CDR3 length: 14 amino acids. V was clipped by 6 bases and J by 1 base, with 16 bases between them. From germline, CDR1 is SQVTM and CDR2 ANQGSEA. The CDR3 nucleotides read TGCAGCGTCGTCTCGGGAGAGGGATCCTACGAGCAGTACTTC. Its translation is CSVVSGEGSYEQYF.

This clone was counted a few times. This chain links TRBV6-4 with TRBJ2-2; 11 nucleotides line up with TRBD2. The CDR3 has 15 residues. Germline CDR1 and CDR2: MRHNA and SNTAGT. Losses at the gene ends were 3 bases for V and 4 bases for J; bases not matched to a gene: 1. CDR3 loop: CASSELAGATGELFF. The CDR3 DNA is TGTGCCAGCAGTGAACTAGCGGGAGCCACCGGGGAGCTGTTTTTT.

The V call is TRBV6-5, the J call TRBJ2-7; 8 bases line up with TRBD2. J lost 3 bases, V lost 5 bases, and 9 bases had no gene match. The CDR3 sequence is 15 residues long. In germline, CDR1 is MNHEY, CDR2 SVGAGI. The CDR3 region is CASSLLAGSLYEQYF. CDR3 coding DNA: TGTGCCAGCAGTCTCTTAGCGGGATCTCTCTACGAGCAGTACTTC.

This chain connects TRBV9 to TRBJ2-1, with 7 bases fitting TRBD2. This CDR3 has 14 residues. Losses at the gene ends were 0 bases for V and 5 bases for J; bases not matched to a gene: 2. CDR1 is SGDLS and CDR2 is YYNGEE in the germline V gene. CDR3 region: CASSVATSNNEQFF. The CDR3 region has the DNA TGTGCCAGCAGCGTAGCGACTAGCAACAATGAGCAGTTCTTC. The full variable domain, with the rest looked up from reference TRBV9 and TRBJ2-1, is DSGVTQTPKHLITATGQRVTLRCSPRSGDLSVYWYQQSLDQGLQFLIQYYNGEERAKGNILERFSAQQFPDLHSELNLSSLELGDSALYFCASSVATSNNEQFFGPGTRLTVL.

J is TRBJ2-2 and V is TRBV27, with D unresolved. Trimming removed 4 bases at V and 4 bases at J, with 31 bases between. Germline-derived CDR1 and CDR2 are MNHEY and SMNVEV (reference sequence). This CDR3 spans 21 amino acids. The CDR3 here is CASSSVYLLAVSSRSTGELFF. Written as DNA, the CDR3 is TGTGCCAGCAGTTCAGTTTATTTGCTTGCGGTTAGTTCTCGATCCACCGGGGAGCTGTTTTTT.

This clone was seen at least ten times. The CDR3 spells CASSPGTVYSNQPQHF. The CDR3 DNA sequence: TGTGCCAGTAGTCCCGGGACAGTATATAGCAATCAGCCCCAGCATTTT. The gene calls are TRBV19 and TRBJ1-5; 7 bases are a match to TRBD1. V dropped 5 bases and J dropped 0; count of bases not matched to a gene: 7. The V gene's germline CDR1 is LNHDA and CDR2 SQIVND (reference sequence). The CDR3 is made up of 16 amino acids.

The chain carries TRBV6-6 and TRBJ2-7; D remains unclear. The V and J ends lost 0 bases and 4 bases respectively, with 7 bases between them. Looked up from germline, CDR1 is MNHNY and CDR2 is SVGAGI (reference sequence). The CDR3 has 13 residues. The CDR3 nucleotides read TGTGCCAGCAGTTACTCGGTCGCTTACGAGCAGTACTTC. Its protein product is CASSYSVAYEQYF.

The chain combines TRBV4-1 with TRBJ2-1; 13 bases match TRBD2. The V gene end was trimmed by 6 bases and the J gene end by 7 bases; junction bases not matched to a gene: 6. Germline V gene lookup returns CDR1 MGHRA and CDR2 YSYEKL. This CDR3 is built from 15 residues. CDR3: CASRYRLAGGNEQFF. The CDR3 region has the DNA TGCGCCAGCAGATACAGACTAGCGGGAGGAAATGAGCAGTTCTTC.

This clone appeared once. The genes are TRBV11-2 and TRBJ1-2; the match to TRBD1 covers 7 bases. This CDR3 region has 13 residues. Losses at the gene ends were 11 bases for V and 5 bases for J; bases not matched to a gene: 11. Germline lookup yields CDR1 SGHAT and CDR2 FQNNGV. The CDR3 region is CAVAGGTVYGYTF. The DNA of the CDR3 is TGTGCCGTAGCTGGCGGGACAGTTTATGGCTACACCTTC.

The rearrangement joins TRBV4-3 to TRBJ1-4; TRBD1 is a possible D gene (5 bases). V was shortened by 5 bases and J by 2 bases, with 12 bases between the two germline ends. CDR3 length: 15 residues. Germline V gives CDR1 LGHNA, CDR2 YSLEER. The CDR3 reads CASSEGTSTNEKLFF. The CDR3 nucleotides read TGCGCCAGCAGCGAAGGGACCTCTACTAATGAAAAACTGTTTTTT.

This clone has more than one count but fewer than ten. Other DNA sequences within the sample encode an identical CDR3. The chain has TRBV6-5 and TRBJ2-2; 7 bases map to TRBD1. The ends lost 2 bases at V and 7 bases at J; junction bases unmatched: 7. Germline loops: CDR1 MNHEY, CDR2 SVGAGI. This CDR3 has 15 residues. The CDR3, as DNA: TGTGCCAGCAGTTACCAACAGGGGTCGGTCGGGGAGCTGTTTTTT. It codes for CASSYQQGSVGELFF.

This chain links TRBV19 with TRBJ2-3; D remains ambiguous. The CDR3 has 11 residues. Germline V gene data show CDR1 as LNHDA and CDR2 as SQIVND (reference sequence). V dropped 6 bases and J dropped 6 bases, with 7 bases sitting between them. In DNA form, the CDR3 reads TGTGCCAGTAGCCTTCGGGATACGCAGTATTTT. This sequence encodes CASSLRDTQYF.

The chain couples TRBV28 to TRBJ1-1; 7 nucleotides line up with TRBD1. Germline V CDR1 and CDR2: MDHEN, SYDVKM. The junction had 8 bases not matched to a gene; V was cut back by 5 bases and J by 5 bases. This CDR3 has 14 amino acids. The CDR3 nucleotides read TGTGCCAGCAGTCCCACAGGGGAGGGGACTGAAGCTTTCTTT. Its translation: CASSPTGEGTEAFF.

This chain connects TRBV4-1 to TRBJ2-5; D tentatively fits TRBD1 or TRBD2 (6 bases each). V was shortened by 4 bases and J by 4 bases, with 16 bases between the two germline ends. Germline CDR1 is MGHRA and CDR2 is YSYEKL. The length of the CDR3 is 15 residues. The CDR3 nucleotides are TGCGCCAGCAGCCCCCCGGGGGCTAGCCTAGAGACCCAGTACTTC. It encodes CASSPPGASLETQYF.

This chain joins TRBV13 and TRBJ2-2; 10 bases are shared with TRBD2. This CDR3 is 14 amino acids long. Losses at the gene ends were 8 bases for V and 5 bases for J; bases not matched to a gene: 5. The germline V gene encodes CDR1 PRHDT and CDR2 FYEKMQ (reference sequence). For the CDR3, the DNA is TGTGCCAGCGGTACTAGCGGGAAGACCGGGGAGCTGTTTTTT. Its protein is CASGTSGKTGELFF.

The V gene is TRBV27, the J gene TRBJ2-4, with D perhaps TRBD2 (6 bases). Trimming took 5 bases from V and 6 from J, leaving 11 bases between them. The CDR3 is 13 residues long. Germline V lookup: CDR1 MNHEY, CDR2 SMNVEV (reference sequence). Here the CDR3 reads CASSGGDPNIQYF. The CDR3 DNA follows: TGTGCCAGCAGTGGCGGGGACCCAAACATTCAGTACTTC.